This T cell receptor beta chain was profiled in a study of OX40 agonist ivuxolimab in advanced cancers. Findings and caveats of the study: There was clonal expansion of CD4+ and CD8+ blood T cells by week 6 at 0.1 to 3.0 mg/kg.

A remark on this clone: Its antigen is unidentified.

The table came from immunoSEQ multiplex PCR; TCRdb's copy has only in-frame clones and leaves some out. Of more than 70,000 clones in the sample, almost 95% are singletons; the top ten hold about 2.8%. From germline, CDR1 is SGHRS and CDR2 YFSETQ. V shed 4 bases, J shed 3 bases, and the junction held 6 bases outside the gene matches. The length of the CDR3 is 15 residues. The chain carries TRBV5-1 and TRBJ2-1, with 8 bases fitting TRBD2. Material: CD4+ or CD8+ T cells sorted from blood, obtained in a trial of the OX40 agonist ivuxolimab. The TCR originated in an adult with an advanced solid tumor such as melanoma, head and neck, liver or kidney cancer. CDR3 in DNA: TGCGCCAGCAGCCCGGCGGGAGGAAACTACAATGAGCAGTTCTTC. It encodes CASSPAGGNYNEQFF. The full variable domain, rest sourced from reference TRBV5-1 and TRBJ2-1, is KAGVTQTPRYLIKTRGQQVTLSCSPISGHRSVSWYQQTPGQGLQFLFEYFSETQRNKGNFPGRFSGRQFSNSRSEMNVSTLELGDSALYLCASSPAGGNYNEQFFGPGTRLTVL.